This T cell receptor beta chain was profiled in a study of blood T cell repertoires in COVID-19. Overall study: Samples came from the United States, Italy and Spain, spanning acute and convalescent COVID-19. In each case, the material was cDNA or gDNA derived from T cells, B-cell-depleted T cells, or PBMCs.

Authors' methods: Amplification from reference gene primers served as the basis for estimated nucleated cell counts. This table comes from immunoSEQ multiplex PCR, and its TCRdb copy is limited to in-frame clones, with some not included. V and J calls and clone size are copied from that table; D and trimming were computed from the DNA. The sample lists 130,000 to 150,000 clones, approximately 91% occurring once. V shed 5 bases and J shed 0 bases, with 14 bases lying between them. This CDR3 spans 15 amino acids. Germline V gives CDR1 MNHEY, CDR2 SMNVEV (reference sequence). The rearrangement joins TRBV27 to TRBJ2-7; D is possibly TRBD1 (6 bases). This sequence was found in a man in his 70s with acute or convalescent COVID-19. Sequenced: peripheral blood. CDR3 DNA sequence: TGTGCCAGCAGTGCCCGAGGGGACAACTCCTACGAGCAGTACTTC. As protein: CASSARGDNSYEQYF.